What follows describes a single TCR beta chain. The data are from a study of human CD4 T cells and Enterobacteriaceae. Measured with immunoSEQ multiplex PCR; TCRdb has only the in-frame clones, and not every one. The table records fewer than 35,000 clones, about four fifths of them present only once. V gave up 2 bases and J gave up 4 bases, with 8 bases separating them. In germline, CDR1 is SEHNR, CDR2 FQNEAQ (reference sequence). The CDR3 totals 13 residues. Memory CD4+ T cells were sorted as all CD4+ cells except CD45RA+CCR7+CD95- naive cells, over 98% pure. The chain carries TRBV7-9 and TRBJ1-2; D is unresolved. Material for sequencing was memory CD4+ T cells from blood. This TCR came from a human donor in good health. The CDR3 bases are TGTGCCAGCAGCTTACTTTCCGTCTATGGCTACACCTTC. Translating it yields CASSLLSVYGYTF. Variable domain in full (rest from reference TRBV7-9 and TRBJ1-2): DTGVSQNPRHKITKRGQNVTFRCDPISEHNRLYWYRQTLGQGPEFLTYFQNEAQLEKSRLLSDRFSAERPKGSFSTLEIQRTEQGDSAMYLCASSLLSVYGYTFGSGTRLTVV.